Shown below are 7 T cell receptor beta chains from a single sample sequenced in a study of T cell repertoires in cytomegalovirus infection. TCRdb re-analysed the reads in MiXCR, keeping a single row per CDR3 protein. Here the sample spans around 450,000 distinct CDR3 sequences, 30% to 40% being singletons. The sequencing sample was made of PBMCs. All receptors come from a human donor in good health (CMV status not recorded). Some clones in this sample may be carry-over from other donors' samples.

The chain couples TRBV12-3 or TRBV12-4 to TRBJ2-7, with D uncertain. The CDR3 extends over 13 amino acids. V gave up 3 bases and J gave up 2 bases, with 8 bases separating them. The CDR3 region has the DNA TGTGCCAGCAGTTTTCTTGGGCCCTACGAGCAGTACTTC. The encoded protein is CASSFLGPYEQYF.

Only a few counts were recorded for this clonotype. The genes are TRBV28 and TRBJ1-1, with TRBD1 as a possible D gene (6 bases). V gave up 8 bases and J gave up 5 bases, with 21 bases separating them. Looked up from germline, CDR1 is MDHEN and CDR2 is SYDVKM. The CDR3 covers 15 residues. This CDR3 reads CASPQGRGGDTEAFF. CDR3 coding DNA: TGTGCCAGCCCCCAAGGGCGAGGGGGGGATACTGAAGCTTTCTTT.

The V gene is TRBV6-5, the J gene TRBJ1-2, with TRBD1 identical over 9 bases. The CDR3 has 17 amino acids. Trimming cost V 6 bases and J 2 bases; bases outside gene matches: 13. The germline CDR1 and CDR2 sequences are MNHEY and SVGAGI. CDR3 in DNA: TGTGCCAGCAGACCGCCGGGACAGGGAGGTCGGAACTATGGCTACACCTTC. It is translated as CASRPPGQGGRNYGYTF.

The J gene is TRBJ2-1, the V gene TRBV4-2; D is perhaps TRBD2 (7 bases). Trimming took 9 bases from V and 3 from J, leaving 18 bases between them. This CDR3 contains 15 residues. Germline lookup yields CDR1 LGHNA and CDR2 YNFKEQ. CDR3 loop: CASAWGGGSYNEQFF. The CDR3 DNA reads TGTGCCAGTGCATGGGGGGGCGGGAGCTACAATGAGCAGTTCTTC.

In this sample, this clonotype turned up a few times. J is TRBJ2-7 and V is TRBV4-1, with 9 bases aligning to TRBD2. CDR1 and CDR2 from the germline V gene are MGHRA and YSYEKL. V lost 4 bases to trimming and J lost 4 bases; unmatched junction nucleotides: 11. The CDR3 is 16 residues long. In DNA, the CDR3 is TGCGCCAGCAGCCCCGGGGTCGGCGGGGGGGCGTACGAGCAGTACTTC. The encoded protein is CASSPGVGGGAYEQYF.

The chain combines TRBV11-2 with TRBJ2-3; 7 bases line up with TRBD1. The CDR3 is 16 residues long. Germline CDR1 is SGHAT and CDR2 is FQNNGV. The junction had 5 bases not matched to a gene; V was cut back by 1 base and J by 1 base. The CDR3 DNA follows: TGTGCCAGCAGCTTAGTAGCAGGACAGGGCACAGATACGCAGTATTTT. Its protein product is CASSLVAGQGTDTQYF.

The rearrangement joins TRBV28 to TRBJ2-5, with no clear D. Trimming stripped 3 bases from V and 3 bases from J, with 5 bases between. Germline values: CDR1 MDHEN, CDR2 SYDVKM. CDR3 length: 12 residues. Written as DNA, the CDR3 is TGTGCCAGCAGTTTTGGTAAAGAGACCCAGTACTTC. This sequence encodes CASSFGKETQYF. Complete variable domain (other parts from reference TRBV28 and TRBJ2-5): DVKVTQSSRYLVKRTGEKVFLECVQDMDHENMFWYRQDPGLGLRLIYFSYDVKMKEKGDIPEGYSVSREKKERFSLILESASTNQTSMYLCASSFGKETQYFGPGTRLLVL.